The 30 T cell receptor beta chains below were found in one sample sequenced in a study of T cells after yellow fever vaccination. TCRdb called the 5' RACE reads again in MiXCR, with one record for every CDR3 protein. The sample comprises around 300,000 distinct CDR3 sequences, approximately 13% of which are singletons, and roughly 0.5% rests with the top ten. The specimen was CD4+ T cells sorted from PBMCs, collected 45 days after the yellow fever booster vaccination. The receptors shown here come from a man aged 25-40 years who received the YFV17D yellow fever vaccine.

The V call is TRBV20-1, the J call TRBJ2-4; D remains unclear. Germline V lookup: CDR1 DFQATT, CDR2 SNEGSKA (reference sequence). The CDR3 has 13 residues. The V and J ends lost 1 base and 8 bases respectively, with 12 bases between them. The CDR3 loop reads CSARVVSGDIQYF. DNA for the CDR3: TGCAGTGCTAGAGTAGTGAGTGGGGACATTCAGTACTTC.

This clonotype showed up many times. The chain recombines TRBV5-5 with TRBJ2-5; D is uncertain. Germline-derived CDR1 and CDR2 are SGHKS and YYEKEE (reference sequence). Trimming left V 2 bases short and J 4 bases short, with 24 bases between. This CDR3 spans 18 amino acids. CDR3 nucleotides: TGTGCCAGCAGCTTCCGCTTGGCTCCCGATCCGAGAGGAGAGACCCAGTACTTC. As protein: CASSFRLAPDPRGETQYF.

This clonotype was picked up many times. V gene TRBV20-1 combines with J gene TRBJ2-7; the D is unclear. Between the trimmed V and J ends, which lost 4 bases and 2 bases, there was a span of 12 bases. The CDR3 loop spans 13 amino acids. Germline CDR1 and CDR2: DFQATT and SNEGSKA (reference sequence). This chain's CDR3 is CSATGPEPYEQYF. The CDR3 nucleotides are TGCAGTGCTACCGGCCCCGAACCCTACGAGCAGTACTTC.

This clonotype was observed a few times. This chain joins TRBV2 and TRBJ2-7; 7 bases match TRBD1. This CDR3 has 13 amino acids. Germline V gene sequence: CDR1 SNHLY, CDR2 FYNNEI. The ends lost 6 bases at V and 7 bases at J; junction bases unmatched: 9. As DNA, the CDR3 is TGTGCCAGCAGCCCCGACAGGGCGAGGGAGCAGTACTTC. Its protein is CASSPDRAREQYF.

The chain combines TRBV4-3 with TRBJ2-1; 7 bases are a match to TRBD2. Losses at the gene ends were 1 base for V and 12 bases for J; bases not matched to a gene: 6. Germline values: CDR1 LGHNA, CDR2 YSLEER. The CDR3 spans 13 residues. CDR3 region: CASSQGPGLVQFF. In DNA form, the CDR3 reads TGCGCCAGCAGCCAAGGCCCAGGACTAGTGCAGTTCTTC.

In its sample, this clonotype was seen a few times. This chain joins TRBV12-3 or TRBV12-4 and TRBJ2-1, with a weak D call TRBD1 (5 bases). The CDR3 contains 12 residues. V was shortened by 2 bases and J by 12 bases, with 11 bases between the two germline ends. In DNA, the CDR3 is TGTGCCAGCAGTTTAAACAGTCAGGGGCAGTTCTTC. Translating gives CASSLNSQGQFF.

This chain uses TRBV6-6 with TRBJ2-1; unclear D gene. The V gene's germline CDR1 is MNHNY and CDR2 SVGAGI (reference sequence). Trimming stripped 4 bases from V and 9 bases from J, with 13 bases between. The CDR3 runs 13 residues. The CDR3 is CASSSRFKPEQFF. DNA of the CDR3: TGTGCCAGCAGTTCCAGGTTTAAGCCTGAGCAGTTCTTC.

This clonotype was picked up a small number of times. This sequence joins TRBV20-1 and TRBJ2-1; 9 bases are a match to TRBD2. The CDR3 is 15 residues long. Per germline, CDR1 DFQATT and CDR2 SNEGSKA (reference sequence). V dropped 6 bases and J dropped 3; count of bases not matched to a gene: 9. The CDR3 sequence is CSARTTSGGYNEQFF. CDR3 nucleotide sequence: TGCAGTGCGCGTACGACTAGCGGTGGCTACAATGAGCAGTTCTTC.

This clonotype was counted ten times or more. This sequence joins TRBV12-3 or TRBV12-4 and TRBJ1-1; no reliable D call. V dropped 4 bases and J dropped 5 bases, with 8 bases sitting between them. The CDR3 spans 12 residues. The CDR3 DNA reads TGTGCCAGCAGTTCCCCGGGGACTGAAGCTTTCTTT. Translation: CASSSPGTEAFF.

This clonotype was seen a few times. The chain links TRBV9 to TRBJ1-1, with D possibly being TRBD1 (6 bases). From germline, CDR1 is SGDLS and CDR2 YYNGEE. The CDR3 runs 15 residues. Trimming took off 2 bases at V and 2 bases at J, with 13 bases between the two ends. The CDR3 region has the DNA TGTGCCAGCAGCGTGAGGGGGGACGGTAACACTGAAGCTTTCTTT. Translated, it gives CASSVRGDGNTEAFF.

This clonotype has more than one count but fewer than ten. The chain is built from TRBV12-3 or TRBV12-4 and TRBJ1-1, with D tentatively TRBD1 (5 bases). The CDR3 extends over 13 amino acids. Trimming removed 6 bases at V and 5 bases at J, with 13 bases between. The CDR3 sequence is CASRLTVTTEAFF. The CDR3 DNA is TGTGCCAGCAGGCTGACAGTAACGACTGAAGCTTTCTTT.

The table lists this clonotype with many counts. The chain joins TRBV20-1 to TRBJ2-7; 7 nucleotides agree with TRBD1. V trimming: 6 bases; J trimming: 3 bases; junction bases outside the gene matches: 5. The CDR3 sequence is 12 residues long. Looked up from germline, CDR1 is DFQATT and CDR2 is SNEGSKA (reference sequence). The CDR3 spells CSAQRTGYEQYF. CDR3 coding DNA: TGCAGTGCCCAACGGACAGGCTACGAGCAGTACTTC.

This clonotype appeared once. The chain uses TRBV5-5 and TRBJ2-2; no firm D call. The CDR3 sequence is 16 residues long. Trimming shortened V by 0 bases and J by 0 bases, and 9 bases separated the two germline ends. Germline V CDR1 and CDR2: SGHKS, YYEKEE (reference sequence). The CDR3 is CASSLGAAANTGELFF. CDR3 bases: TGTGCCAGCAGCTTGGGTGCAGCCGCGAACACCGGGGAGCTGTTTTTT.

This chain uses TRBV5-1 with TRBJ2-3; TRBD2 aligns across 7 bases. This CDR3 spans 15 amino acids. Looked up from germline, CDR1 is SGHRS and CDR2 is YFSETQ. After removal of 4 bases from V and 5 bases from J, the junction contained 10 bases not matched to a gene. Here the CDR3 DNA reads TGCGCCAGCAGCAGGTCGGCGGGAGAGATAGATACGCAGTATTTT. Its translation is CASSRSAGEIDTQYF.

The chain employs TRBV9 and TRBJ1-1; perhaps TRBD1 as D (5 bases). CDR3 size: 15 residues. Germline CDR1 reads SGDLS; CDR2 reads YYNGEE. V shed 2 bases and J shed 4 bases, with 15 bases lying between them. The CDR3 is CASSVGGRRGTEAFF. The CDR3 DNA is TGTGCCAGCAGCGTCGGAGGACGGAGGGGCACTGAAGCTTTCTTT.

This clonotype was seen more than once but under ten times. The chain carries TRBV29-1 and TRBJ2-7; D not resolved. Germline-derived CDR1 and CDR2 are SQVTM and ANQGSEA. Between the trimmed V and J ends, which lost 4 bases and 0 bases, there was a span of 10 bases. The CDR3 consists of 13 residues. CDR3 in amino acids: CSVGGRSSYEQYF. CDR3 nucleotide sequence: TGCAGCGTTGGGGGAAGGAGCTCCTACGAGCAGTACTTC.

The J gene is TRBJ2-3, the V gene TRBV5-5, with D perhaps given as TRBD1 or TRBD2 (5 bases each). CDR1 and CDR2 (germline): SGHKS, YYEKEE (reference sequence). The CDR3 extends over 15 amino acids. Trimming took off 2 bases at V and 2 bases at J, with 12 bases between the two ends. The CDR3 loop is CASSLGTTTTDTQYF. The DNA for the CDR3 is TGTGCCAGCAGCTTAGGGACCACCACCACAGATACGCAGTATTTT.

In this sample, this clonotype turned up a few times. In DNA, the CDR3 is TGTGCCAGCAAAGTTAGCTCTCGGGGGGGGCAGCGTCTCTACGAGCAGTACTTC. Residues: CASKVSSRGGQRLYEQYF. The J gene is TRBJ2-7, the V gene TRBV6-2 or TRBV6-3; 8 nucleotides line up with TRBD2. The V segment lost 7 bases and the J segment 3 bases; nucleotides outside the gene matches: 20. Germline CDR1 is MNHEY and CDR2 is SVGEGT. The CDR3 runs 18 residues.

In this sample, this clonotype turned up a few times. The rearrangement joins TRBV29-1 to TRBJ2-5; D remains unclear. The CDR3 spans 11 residues. From germline, CDR1 is SQVTM and CDR2 ANQGSEA. V shed 2 bases and J shed 3 bases, with 4 bases lying between them. CDR3 coding DNA: TGCAGCGTTGAACTGGAAGAGACCCAGTACTTC. Its translation is CSVELEETQYF.

The V and J genes are TRBV5-1 and TRBJ2-3; tentative D call: TRBD1 (5 bases). The ends were cut back, 4 bases at V and 0 bases at J, with 12 bases in the middle. This CDR3 contains 15 residues. Germline V gives CDR1 SGHRS, CDR2 YFSETQ. CDR3: CASSTKGSSTDTQYF. The CDR3 nucleotides are TGCGCCAGCAGCACCAAGGGGTCTAGCACAGATACGCAGTATTTT. The full variable domain, rest sourced from reference TRBV5-1 and TRBJ2-3, is KAGVTQTPRYLIKTRGQQVTLSCSPISGHRSVSWYQQTPGQGLQFLFEYFSETQRNKGNFPGRFSGRQFSNSRSEMNVSTLELGDSALYLCASSTKGSSTDTQYFGPGTRLTVL.

The V and J genes are TRBV12-3 or TRBV12-4 and TRBJ2-6; 9 bases are a match to TRBD1. The CDR3 is 18 amino acids. J gave up 7 bases and V 3 bases, and 13 bases lay outside the gene matches. CDR3 sequence (DNA): TGTGCCAGCAGTTTCGGCACAGGGGGCCACGGAGGAGCCAACGTCCTGACTTTC. Translation gives CASSFGTGGHGGANVLTF.

This clonotype showed up just a few times. Written as DNA, the CDR3 is TGTGCCAGCAGTTTATTACAGCCAGACAACCCTAAGCAGTTCTTC. Protein: CASSLLQPDNPKQFF. The chain carries TRBV28 and TRBJ2-1; D unresolved. V was clipped by 1 base and J by 11 bases, with 18 bases between them. This CDR3 spans 15 amino acids. CDR1 and CDR2 from the germline V gene are MDHEN and SYDVKM.

A note on this clonotype: An end of the junction differs from the germline gene, which may be a read error. V gene TRBV30 combines with J gene TRBJ1-1, with D possibly TRBD1 on 6 matching bases. Germline values: CDR1 GTSNPN, CDR2 SVGIG (reference sequence). The CDR3 length is 17 residues. The CDR3 loop is CAWTNNRQARVKTEAFF. The CDR3 coding sequence is TGTGCCTGGACTAACAACAGACAGGCGCGTGTGAAGACTGAAGCTTTCTTT.

This clonotype has just a few counts. The rearrangement uses TRBV20-1 and TRBJ2-3; 7 positions agree with TRBD2. V lost 3 bases to trimming and J lost 1 base; unmatched junction nucleotides: 4. The CDR3 totals 14 residues. The germline CDR1 and CDR2 sequences are DFQATT and SNEGSKA (reference sequence). DNA of the CDR3: TGCAGTGCTAGGAAGCTAGCGGGCACAGATACGCAGTATTTT. Amino acids: CSARKLAGTDTQYF.

This rearrangement joins TRBV7-6 to TRBJ2-7, with 9 bases aligning to TRBD1. Per germline, CDR1 SGHVS and CDR2 FNYEAQ. The CDR3 runs to 16 residues. The V and J ends lost 1 base and 3 bases, in that order; junction bases with no gene match: 7. As DNA, the CDR3 is TGTGCCAGCAGCTTAGGCTCTGGACAGGGGAGCTACGAGCAGTACTTC. Residues: CASSLGSGQGSYEQYF.

The CDR3 region has the DNA TGTGCCAGCAGCCAAGGTTCAGGGAGGTCACCCCTCCACTTT. Its translation is CASSQGSGRSPLHF. J is TRBJ1-6 and V is TRBV6-1, with D possibly TRBD1 on 5 matching bases. This CDR3 is 14 amino acids long. V shed 6 bases and J shed 10 bases, with 16 bases lying between them. The germline V gene encodes CDR1 MNHNS and CDR2 SASEGT.

The chain uses TRBV29-1 and TRBJ2-3, with 9 nucleotides matching TRBD2. There are 14 residues in the CDR3. Per germline, CDR1 SQVTM and CDR2 ANQGSEA. The V segment lost 4 bases and the J segment 5 bases; nucleotides outside the gene matches: 7. This CDR3 is CSVGAGGPKDTQYF. The CDR3 coding sequence is TGCAGCGTTGGGGCGGGAGGGCCCAAAGATACGCAGTATTTT.

The chain is built from TRBV12-3 or TRBV12-4 and TRBJ2-2, with D uncertain. The ends were cut back, 4 bases at V and 5 bases at J, with 11 bases in the middle. There are 14 residues in the CDR3. This chain's CDR3 is CASSSYDLTGELFF. The CDR3 bases are TGTGCCAGCAGTTCCTACGACTTAACCGGGGAGCTGTTTTTT.

This clonotype has a count of ten or more. This chain uses TRBV20-1 with TRBJ2-3; TRBD2 aligns across 8 bases. The V and J ends lost 6 bases and 5 bases, in that order; junction bases with no gene match: 13. Germline V gene data show CDR1 as DFQATT and CDR2 as SNEGSKA (reference sequence). CDR3 size: 15 residues. CDR3 residues: CSAVGSSGRIDTQYF. In DNA, the CDR3 is TGCAGTGCAGTCGGGTCCAGCGGGAGAATAGATACGCAGTATTTT.

The chain has TRBV5-5 and TRBJ1-2; D ambiguous. CDR3 length: 14 amino acids. V lost 0 bases and J 5 bases, leaving 11 bases between the germline ends. Germline V gene lookup returns CDR1 SGHKS and CDR2 YYEKEE (reference sequence). The CDR3 DNA follows: TGTGCCAGCAGCTTGGATGGTCCATCTTATGGCTACACCTTC. It codes for CASSLDGPSYGYTF.